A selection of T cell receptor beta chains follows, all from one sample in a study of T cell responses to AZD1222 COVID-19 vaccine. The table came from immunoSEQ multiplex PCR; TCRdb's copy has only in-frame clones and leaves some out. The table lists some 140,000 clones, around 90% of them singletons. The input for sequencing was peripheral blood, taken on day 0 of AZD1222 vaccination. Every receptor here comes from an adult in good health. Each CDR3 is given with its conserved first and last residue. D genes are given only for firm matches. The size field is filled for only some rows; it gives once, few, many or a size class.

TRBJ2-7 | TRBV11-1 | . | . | TGTGCCAGCAGCTTAGGGGGCGTAGGGGCGCGGGAGCAGTACTTC | CASSLGGVGAREQYF
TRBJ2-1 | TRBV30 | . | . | TGTGCCTGGAGTCCATCAAACAATGAGCAGTTCTTC | CAWSPSNNEQFF
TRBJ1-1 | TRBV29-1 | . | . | TGCAGCGTTGAAACAGGGCTCACTGAAGCTTTCTTT | CSVETGLTEAFF
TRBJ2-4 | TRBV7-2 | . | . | TGTGCCAGCAGCTACCTCGGGGGCGGCGTACTTCAGTACTTC | CASSYLGGGVLQYF
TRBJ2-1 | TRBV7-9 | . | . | TGTGCCAGCAGCCAAGGGCTAGTCGAGCAGTTCTTC | CASSQGLVEQFF
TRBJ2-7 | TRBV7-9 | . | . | TGTGCCAGCAGCCCTAGTCCCTACGAGCAGTACTTC | CASSPSPYEQYF
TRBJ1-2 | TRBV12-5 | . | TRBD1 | TGTGCTAGGACCTCAGACAGGGGCCATGGCTACACCTTC | CARTSDRGHGYTF
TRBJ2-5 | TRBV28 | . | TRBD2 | TGTGCCAGCAGACCGGGACTAGCGGGATCGGAGACCCAGTACTTC | CASRPGLAGSETQYF
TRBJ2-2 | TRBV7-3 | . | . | TGTGCCAGCAGCTTAACGGACGGGCACGGGGAGCTGTTTTTT | CASSLTDGHGELFF
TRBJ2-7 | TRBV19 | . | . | TGTGCCAGTAAAGGGGGGGGTCCCTCCTACGAGCAGTACTTC | CASKGGGPSYEQYF
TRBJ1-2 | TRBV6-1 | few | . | TGTGCCAGCAGTGACCGGGGAATGTATGGCTACACCTTC | CASSDRGMYGYTF
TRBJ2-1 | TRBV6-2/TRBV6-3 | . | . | TGTGCCAGCAGTGGCGGGGGCGATATCGATGAGCAGTTCTTC | CASSGGGDIDEQFF